Each of the 2 T cell receptor beta chains below was sequenced from the same sample in a study of CD8 T cells in Susac syndrome. After extraction with the RNeasy kit, about 0.45 to 1 ug of the RNA was reverse transcribed using random hexamers. Each CDR3 protein gets one entry after TCRdb re-called the immunoSEQ multiplex PCR reads with MiXCR. Among 40,000 to 60,000 distinct CDR3 sequences listed, around 93% were seen once. Sequencing input: CD8+ T cells from PBMCs. All receptors come from a human donor with multiple sclerosis.

The V and J genes are TRBV4-1 and TRBJ1-1; D unclear. Trimming removed 0 bases from V and 3 bases from J, with 5 bases in between. CDR1 MGHRA and CDR2 YSYEKL come from the germline V gene. The CDR3 sequence is 13 residues long. CDR3 loop: CASSQEGDTEAFF. Written as DNA, the CDR3 is TGCGCCAGCAGCCAAGAGGGAGACACTGAAGCTTTCTTT.

J is TRBJ2-5 and V is TRBV12-3 or TRBV12-4; D call uncertain. Trimming removed 3 bases at V and 4 bases at J, with 21 bases between. The CDR3 consists of 17 residues. CDR3 sequence (DNA): TGTGCCAGCAGTTTTACGGAAGTAAACGTCCCGGGAGAGACCCAGTACTTC. Translation gives CASSFTEVNVPGETQYF.